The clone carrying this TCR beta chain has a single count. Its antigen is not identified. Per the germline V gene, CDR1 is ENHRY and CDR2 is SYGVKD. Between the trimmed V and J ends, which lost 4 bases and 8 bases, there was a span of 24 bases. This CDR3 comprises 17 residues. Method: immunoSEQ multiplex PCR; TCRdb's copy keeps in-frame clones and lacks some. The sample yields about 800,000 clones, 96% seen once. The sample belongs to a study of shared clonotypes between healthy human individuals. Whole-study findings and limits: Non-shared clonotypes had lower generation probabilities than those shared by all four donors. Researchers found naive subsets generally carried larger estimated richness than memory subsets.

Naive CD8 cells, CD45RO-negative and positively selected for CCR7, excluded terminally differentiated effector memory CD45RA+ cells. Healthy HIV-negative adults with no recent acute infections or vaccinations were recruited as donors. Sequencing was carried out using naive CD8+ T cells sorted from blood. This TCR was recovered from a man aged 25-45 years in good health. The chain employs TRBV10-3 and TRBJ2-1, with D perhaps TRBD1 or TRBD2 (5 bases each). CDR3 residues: CAISAPSGAASADEQFF. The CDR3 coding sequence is TGTGCCATCAGTGCCCCCTCCGGGGCGGCCAGCGCGGATGAGCAGTTCTTC.